This TCR beta chain originates from a study of blood T cell repertoires in COVID-19. About the research overall: Samples of COVID-19 (acute and convalescent) were obtained from the United States, Italy and Spain. The cDNA or gDNA used as material had been derived from T cells, B-cell-depleted T cells, or PBMCs.

Trimming removed 5 bases from V and 9 bases from J; junction bases left unmatched: 3. CDR1 is MNHEY, CDR2 SVGAGI, per germline. This CDR3 has 13 amino acids. Clones were sequenced by immunoSEQ multiplex PCR, and TCRdb holds only the in-frame ones, with some missing. The profile shows roughly 200,000 clones, roughly 80% of them singletons. This chain uses TRBV6-5 with TRBJ1-6; 8 bases align to TRBD1. The TCR was taken from a woman of 80 years or more with COVID-19, enrolled during active disease. Sequenced input: peripheral blood. The CDR3 loop is CASSPQGASPLHF. The CDR3 coding sequence is TGTGCCAGCAGTCCCCAGGGGGCTTCACCCCTCCACTTT.